A single sample gave rise to the 14 T cell receptor beta chains below, sequenced in a study of control samples from healthy donors and cancer patients. Sequencing used immunoSEQ multiplex PCR; TCRdb keeps in-frame clones, though not all of them. The repertoire consists of about 86,000 clones, with approximately 95% occurring once and the leading ten covering roughly 1.5%. The specimen sequenced was blood. These receptors were obtained from a woman aged 30 to 39 in good health.

This rearrangement joins TRBV18 to TRBJ2-7; 10 positions match TRBD1. This CDR3 is built from 15 residues. Per germline, CDR1 KGHSH and CDR2 LQKENI. The V and J ends lost 3 bases and 3 bases, in that order; junction bases with no gene match: 5. DNA for the CDR3: TGTGCCAGCTCACCCGGGACAGGGGCACTCTACGAGCAGTACTTC. This gives the protein CASSPGTGALYEQYF.

This clone was detected only once. The CDR3 loop reads CASSPPNRDRNNEQFF. The CDR3 DNA sequence: TGTGCCAGCTCACCCCCGAACAGGGATAGGAACAATGAGCAGTTCTTC. The rearrangement uses TRBV18 and TRBJ2-1; a possible D gene is TRBD1 (6 bases). The CDR3 covers 16 residues. Trimming stripped 3 bases from V and 5 bases from J, with 17 bases between. Germline V CDR1 and CDR2: KGHSH, LQKENI.

The genes are TRBV6-1 and TRBJ1-1; D gene uncertain. The CDR3 runs to 12 residues. Germline-derived CDR1 and CDR2 are MNHNS and SASEGT. Trimming left V 4 bases short and J 1 base short, with 4 bases between. The CDR3 region has the DNA TGTGCCAGCAGTGCAGGGAACACTGAAGCTTTCTTT. It specifies CASSAGNTEAFF.

This clone appeared a single time. The chain links TRBV6-6 to TRBJ2-1, with 11 bases matching TRBD2. There are 18 residues in the CDR3. From germline, CDR1 is MNHNY and CDR2 SVGAGI (reference sequence). J gave up 0 bases and V 5 bases, and 9 bases lay outside the gene matches. The CDR3 DNA follows: TGTGCCAGCAGTCCCCGACTAGCGGGGACAACCTCCTACAATGAGCAGTTCTTC. This sequence encodes CASSPRLAGTTSYNEQFF.

This rearrangement joins TRBV25-1 to TRBJ1-4; unclear D gene. Trimming removed 5 bases from V and 7 bases from J, with 8 bases in between. This CDR3 has 12 residues. Germline assignment: CDR1 MGHDK and CDR2 SYGVNS. CDR3 region: CASSSLLEKLFF. The CDR3 bases are TGTGCCAGCAGTTCACTGCTTGAAAAACTGTTTTTT.

The rearrangement uses TRBV2 and TRBJ1-6; D may be TRBD1 (6 bases). CDR3 length: 12 amino acids. The V end lost 2 bases, the J end lost 18 bases, and 14 bases lay between the germline ends. From germline, CDR1 is SNHLY and CDR2 FYNNEI. The CDR3 DNA reads as TGTGCCAGCAGTGAATCGGGGACACTTCACCACTTT. This codes for CASSESGTLHHF.

The chain employs TRBV3-1 (or the pseudogene TRBV3-2) and TRBJ1-6; 8 bases line up with TRBD1. Germline CDR1 LGHDT, CDR2 YNNKEL (reference sequence). The ends lost 9 bases at V and 9 bases at J; junction bases unmatched: 7. This CDR3 is built from 13 residues. Written as DNA, the CDR3 is TGTGCCAGTACTCTGGGACAGGCTTCACCCCTCCACTTT. Translation gives CASTLGQASPLHF.

The chain recombines TRBV18 with TRBJ2-5; 7 nucleotides match TRBD2. This CDR3 has 16 residues. V trimming: 2 bases; J trimming: 2 bases; junction bases outside the gene matches: 8. Germline V lookup: CDR1 KGHSH, CDR2 LQKENI. In DNA, the CDR3 is TGTGCCAGCTCACCAGGCCCTCTAGCGGAACAAGAGACCCAGTACTTC. As protein: CASSPGPLAEQETQYF.

The chain uses TRBV24-1 and TRBJ2-1; D is possibly TRBD1 (6 bases). This CDR3 has 17 amino acids. Trimming pared 4 bases from V and 0 bases from J, leaving 15 bases between. Germline CDR1 reads KGHDR; CDR2 reads SFDVKD. The CDR3 bases are TGTGCCACCAGTGACTACAGGGACACGAGCTCCTACAATGAGCAGTTCTTC. Translating it yields CATSDYRDTSSYNEQFF.

This clone was detected once. This rearrangement joins TRBV6-1 to TRBJ1-5; tentatively, D is TRBD1 (5 bases). The V end lost 2 bases, the J end lost 7 bases, and 12 bases lay between the germline ends. Germline V CDR1 and CDR2: MNHNS, SASEGT. This CDR3 has 14 residues. Here the CDR3 reads CASSELGEYQPQHF. The CDR3 nucleotides read TGTGCCAGCAGTGAATTAGGGGAATACCAGCCCCAGCATTTT.

This sequence joins TRBV6-5 and TRBJ1-6, with 7 bases fitting TRBD1. Looked up from germline, CDR1 is MNHEY and CDR2 is SVGAGI. V was pared by 4 bases and J by 7 bases, with 7 bases of the junction left unmatched. The CDR3 is made up of 15 amino acids. The DNA of the CDR3 is TGTGCCAGCAGTTCAGGACAGGTACCGAATTCACCCCTCCACTTT. Its translation: CASSSGQVPNSPLHF.

The chain carries TRBV15 and TRBJ1-6; D unresolved. V lost 1 base, J lost 3 bases, and 7 bases lay in between. The CDR3 extends over 15 amino acids. Germline V gene data show CDR1 as LNHNV and CDR2 as YYDKDF (reference sequence). The CDR3 spells CATSRGPFYNSPLHF. The CDR3 DNA is TGTGCCACCAGCAGAGGACCTTTCTATAATTCACCCCTCCACTTT.

The genes are TRBV7-8 and TRBJ1-5; unclear D gene. The germline V gene has CDR1 SGHVS and CDR2 FQNEAQ. Trimming removed 1 base at V and 3 bases at J, with 7 bases between. The CDR3 length is 14 residues. The CDR3 loop reads CASSLVGNNQPQHF. Written as DNA, the CDR3 is TGTGCCAGCAGCTTAGTAGGCAACAATCAGCCCCAGCATTTT.

V and J are TRBV19 and TRBJ1-5; possibly TRBD1 for D (5 bases). There are 14 residues in the CDR3. The germline V gene has CDR1 LNHDA and CDR2 SQIVND (reference sequence). With 5 bases removed from V and 5 bases from J, the gap between germline ends came to 13 bases. Written as DNA, the CDR3 is TGTGCCAGTAGTCCTCAAACAGGCCATCAGCCCCAGCATTTT. Encoded protein: CASSPQTGHQPQHF.